What follows are 19 T cell receptor beta chains derived from one specimen sequenced in a study of T cells in women clearing cervical HPV infection. The method was immunoSEQ multiplex PCR; TCRdb's version includes in-frame clones alone and lacks a portion of them. Its table records roughly 35,000 clones. The specimen sequenced was blood buffy coat. The receptors originated from a woman aged 18 to 69 with a cervical HPV16 infection that either progressed to CIN3+ or cleared (not recorded which).

Note on this clone: From the germline J gene comes the end of the CDR3, since the read stops 3 residues before it. Within the sample, other DNA sequences also encode this same CDR3. The chain couples TRBV18 to TRBJ1-3; TRBD1 is a possible D gene (5 bases). Germline values: CDR1 KGHSH, CDR2 LQKENI. The ends were cut back, 2 bases at V and 2 bases at J, with 13 bases in the middle. The CDR3 has 16 amino acids. The covered CDR3 bases are TGTGCCAGCTCACCAAGCCGCCAGGGCACTGGAAACACC. As protein: CASSPSRQGTGNT. The whole CDR3 region reads CASSPSRQGTGNTIYF.

Remarks on this clone: The read halts 3 residues ahead of the CDR3 end, with the missing end drawn from the germline J gene. The chain couples TRBV11-3 to TRBJ1-3; weak D call: TRBD1 (5 bases). V lost 0 bases and J lost 2, with 8 bases in between. This CDR3 comprises 15 residues. From germline, CDR1 is SGHNT and CDR2 YENEEA. This CDR3 reads CASSLDRDPGNTIYF. The DNA read from the CDR3 is TGTGCCAGCAGCTTAGACAGGGATCCTGGAAACACC.

As for this clone: The read is 3 residues too short to cover the CDR3 end, so that end is filled in from the germline J gene. The J gene is TRBJ2-4, the V gene TRBV7-9, with a possible D match to TRBD1 (5 bases). Germline CDR1 is SEHNR and CDR2 is FQNEAQ (reference sequence). The CDR3 contains 13 residues. The CDR3 sequence: CASSLERGYGQYF. The covered CDR3 bases are TGTGCCAGCAGCTTAGAAAGGGGCTATGGT.

A word on this clone: Read sequence stops 3 residues before the CDR3 end, and the germline J gene provides the missing end. V and J are TRBV12-3 or TRBV12-4 and TRBJ2-7; 7 bases line up with TRBD2. The CDR3 spans 14 residues. V lost 6 bases and J lost 3; bases outside the gene matches: 8. The CDR3 sequence is CASSKTPGGYEQYF. The covered CDR3 bases are TGTGCCAGCAGCAAAACACCGGGGGGCTACGAG.

Turning to this clone: The read falls 3 residues short of the CDR3 end, and the missing part is taken from the germline J gene. The chain employs TRBV12-3 or TRBV12-4 and TRBJ1-5; a possible D gene is TRBD1 (6 bases). Trimming removed 6 bases from V and 1 base from J, with 7 bases in between. The CDR3 extends over 13 amino acids. This chain's CDR3 is CASRRGSNQPQHF. Incomplete CDR3 DNA: TGTGCCAGCAGAAGGGGGAGCAATCAGCCC.

On this clone itself: Read sequence stops 3 residues before the CDR3 end, and the germline J gene provides the missing end. The chain combines TRBV20-1 with TRBJ1-2, with 7 bases matching TRBD1. Germline V CDR1 and CDR2: DFQATT, SNEGSKA (reference sequence). The CDR3 contains 13 residues. J lost 2 bases, V lost 5 bases, and 5 bases had no gene match. CDR3 bases read: TGCAGTGCTGACTCCAGGGGGAACTATGGC. Its protein is CSADSRGNYG. The complete CDR3 sequence is CSADSRGNYGYTF.

Details on this clone: The read comes to an end 3 residues before the CDR3 does, leaving the germline J gene to fill in the end. This chain joins TRBV20-1 and TRBJ2-1; D is unclear. The CDR3 consists of 12 residues. Trimming cost V 5 bases and J 1 base, with 6 bases left between them. Looked up from germline, CDR1 is DFQATT and CDR2 is SNEGSKA (reference sequence). The CDR3 protein is CSAAGSYNEQFF. The CDR3 bases that were read are TGCAGTGCTGCAGGTTCCTACAATGAG.

The CDR3 bases that were read are TGCGCCAGCAGCCTACAGGCTTTCGGGGAAAAA. Its translation is CASSLQAFGEK. The whole CDR3 region reads CASSLQAFGEKLFF. The chain has TRBV5-1 and TRBJ1-4; maybe TRBD1 (5 bases). The missing CDR3 end, 3 residues past where the read stops, is filled in from the germline J gene. The germline V and J ends were trimmed by 4 bases and 8 bases, with 15 bases remaining between them. Germline values: CDR1 SGHRS, CDR2 YFSETQ. This CDR3 contains 14 residues.

Of note for this clone: The read comes to an end 3 residues before the CDR3 does, leaving the germline J gene to fill in the end. This sequence joins TRBV30 and TRBJ1-5; tentative D call: TRBD1 (6 bases). This CDR3 has 12 residues. The ends were cut back, 1 base at V and 7 bases at J, with 8 bases in the middle. Germline V gene sequence: CDR1 GTSNPN, CDR2 SVGIG (reference sequence). Incomplete CDR3 DNA: TGTGCCTGGAGTGAACAGGGCCAGCCC. Amino acids: CAWSEQGQP. The entire CDR3 sequence reads CAWSEQGQPQHF. The full variable domain, its missing parts supplied by reference TRBV30 and TRBJ1-5, is SQTIHQWPATLVQPVGSPLSLECTVEGTSNPNLYWYRQAAGRGLQLLFYSVGIGQISSEVPQNLSASRPQDRQFILSSKKLLLSDSGFYLCAWSEQGQPQHFGDGTRLSIL.

A remark on this clone: Sequencing ends 3 residues short of the CDR3 end; the germline J gene provides the rest. The chain joins TRBV12-3 or TRBV12-4 to TRBJ2-3; D is perhaps TRBD1 or TRBD2 (6 bases each). The ends were cut back, 6 bases at V and 4 bases at J, with 20 bases in the middle. This CDR3 is built from 16 residues. CDR3 amino acids: CASSLFGGGMSDTQYF. CDR3 DNA, as far as it was read: TGTGCCAGCAGCCTCTTTGGGGGCGGGATGTCAGATACG.

Of note for this clone: The read terminates 3 residues before the CDR3 end, so the remaining end is supplied by the germline J gene. The V gene is TRBV28, the J gene TRBJ1-2; 11 bases are a match to TRBD1. The junction had 3 bases not matched to a gene; V was cut back by 10 bases and J by 2 bases. The CDR3 is 13 residues long. Per germline, CDR1 MDHEN and CDR2 SYDVKM. CDR3 protein: CATRTGGNYGYTF. CDR3 bases read: TGTGCCACCCGGACAGGGGGCAACTATGGC.

For this clone: The CDR3 extends 3 residues past the end of the read, so its final part is completed from the germline J gene. The chain employs TRBV30 and TRBJ2-7, with TRBD2 as a possible D gene (6 bases). V was trimmed by 0 bases and J by 4 bases, leaving 13 bases between them. Per the germline V gene, CDR1 is GTSNPN and CDR2 is SVGIG (reference sequence). This CDR3 has 14 residues. The CDR3 is CAWSVRGGWYEQYF. CDR3 DNA, as far as it was read: TGTGCCTGGAGTGTACGTGGGGGGTGGTACGAG.

Notes on this clone: The sequenced fragment ends 3 residues before the CDR3 boundary, so the rest is inferred from the germline J gene. This chain connects TRBV2 to TRBJ2-3; either TRBD1 or TRBD2 may supply D (5 bases each). The germline V gene encodes CDR1 SNHLY and CDR2 FYNNEI. The length of the CDR3 is 14 residues. CDR3 bases read: TGTGCCAGCAGACTATTAAGGGGTGGGGAGACG. Protein sequence: CASRLLRGGET. The whole CDR3 sequence reads CASRLLRGGETQYF.

Concerning this clone itself: The CDR3 end lies 3 residues beyond the end of the read and is filled in from the germline J gene. The chain combines TRBV6-1 with TRBJ1-2, with D unclear. The V gene lost 2 bases and the J gene lost 4 bases, with 14 bases spanning the gap. Germline V CDR1 and CDR2: MNHNS, SASEGT. The CDR3 has 15 amino acids. The CDR3 loop is CASSERQEAGYGYTF. CDR3 bases read: TGTGCCAGCAGTGAACGACAAGAGGCGGGCTATGGC.

Details on this clone: The read is 3 residues too short to cover the CDR3 end, so that end is filled in from the germline J gene. The chain uses TRBV18 and TRBJ2-7; 11 bases agree with TRBD2. There are 14 residues in the CDR3. The junction had 7 bases not matched to a gene; V was cut back by 6 bases and J by 6 bases. The germline gives CDR1 KGHSH, CDR2 LQKENI. CDR3 sequence reads: CASSPGLAVFEQYF. The CDR3 bases that were read are TGTGCCAGCTCCCCGGGACTAGCGGTCTTCGAG.

Comments on this clone: The CDR3 end lies 3 residues beyond the end of the read and is filled in from the germline J gene. This chain joins TRBV27 and TRBJ2-2; 10 bases are shared with TRBD2. Germline CDR1 and CDR2: MNHEY and SMNVEV (reference sequence). V dropped 2 bases and J dropped 2; count of bases not matched to a gene: 8. This CDR3 spans 18 amino acids. The CDR3 reads CASSLRLAGDHNTGELFF. Incomplete CDR3 DNA: TGTGCCAGCAGTTTACGGCTAGCGGGGGACCATAACACCGGGGAG.

Worth noting for this clone: The CDR3 end lies 3 residues beyond the end of the read and is filled in from the germline J gene. V usage is TRBV7-9 and J usage is TRBJ1-2, with D tentatively TRBD1 (5 bases). This CDR3 comprises 13 residues. Germline assignment: CDR1 SEHNR and CDR2 FQNEAQ (reference sequence). The CDR3 DNA, read in part, is TGTGCCAGCAGCTTCGGGTCGGACAATGAC. It specifies CASSFGSDND. The complete CDR3 reads CASSFGSDNDYTF.

In regard to this clone: The DNA ends 3 residues before the CDR3 does, and the rest of the CDR3 is filled in from the germline J gene. The rearrangement links TRBV7-8 to TRBJ1-5; tentative D call: TRBD1 (6 bases). Trimming took 2 bases from V and 5 from J, leaving 19 bases between them. Germline CDR1 and CDR2: SGHVS and FQNEAQ. The CDR3 runs to 17 residues. The covered CDR3 bases are TGTGCCAGCAGCTTATTGGGGGGGGGCGACTCGCATCAGCCC. It codes for CASSLLGGGDSHQP. The entire CDR3 sequence reads CASSLLGGGDSHQPQHF.

With regard to this clone: The sequenced fragment ends 3 residues before the CDR3 boundary, so the rest is inferred from the germline J gene. This chain connects TRBV19 to TRBJ2-7; D remains unclear. CDR1 is LNHDA and CDR2 is SQIVND in the germline V gene (reference sequence). V lost 3 bases, J lost 0 bases, and 6 bases lay in between. The length of the CDR3 is 13 residues. The CDR3 spells CASSMGHSYEQYF. The sequenced part of the CDR3 DNA is TGTGCCAGTAGTATGGGCCACTCCTACGAG.